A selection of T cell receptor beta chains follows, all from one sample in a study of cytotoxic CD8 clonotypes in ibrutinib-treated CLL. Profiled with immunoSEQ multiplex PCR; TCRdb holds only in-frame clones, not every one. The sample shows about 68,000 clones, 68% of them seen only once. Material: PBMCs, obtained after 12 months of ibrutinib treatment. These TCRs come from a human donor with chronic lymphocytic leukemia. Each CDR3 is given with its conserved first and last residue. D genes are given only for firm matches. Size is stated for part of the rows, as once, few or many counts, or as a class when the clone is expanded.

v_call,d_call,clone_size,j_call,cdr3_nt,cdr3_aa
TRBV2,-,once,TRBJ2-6,TGTGCCAGCAGTGAACAGGGGTCTAGCTCTGGGGCCAACGTCCTGACTTTC,CASSEQGSSSGANVLTF
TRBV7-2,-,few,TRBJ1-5,TGTGCCAGCAGCTCCTATCCAGATCAGCCCCAGCATTTT,CASSSYPDQPQHF
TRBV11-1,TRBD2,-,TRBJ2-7,TGTGCCAGCAGCGCTCGAGGTGGTAGCGGGGGGGCCTACGAGCAGTACTTC,CASSARGGSGGAYEQYF
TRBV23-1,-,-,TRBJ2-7,TGCGCCAGCAGTCAATCTAGGTGGCAGGCTCGTAGCGAGCAGTACTTC,CASSQSRWQARSEQYF
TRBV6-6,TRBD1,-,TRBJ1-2,TGTGCCAGCAGTAGCTACGGACAGGCCCGCTATGGCTACACCTTC,CASSSYGQARYGYTF
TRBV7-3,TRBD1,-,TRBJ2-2,TGTGCCAGCAGCTTGGGACAGGCGAACACCGGGGAGCTGTTTTTT,CASSLGQANTGELFF
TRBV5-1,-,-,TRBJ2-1,TGCGCCAGCAGCTTGGAAAGCGGGACATACAATGAGCAGTTCTTC,CASSLESGTYNEQFF
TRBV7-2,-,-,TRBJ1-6,TGTGCCAGCAGCGTCGGCAGGGGAGGTTCACCCCTCCACTTT,CASSVGRGGSPLHF
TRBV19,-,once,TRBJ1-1,TGTGCCAGTAGGGGGGCACTCGAGCTCCATGAAGCTTTCTTT,CASRGALELHEAFF
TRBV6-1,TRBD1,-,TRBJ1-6,TGTGCCAGCACCGGACAGGGGGCTAATAATTCACCCCTCCACTTT,CASTGQGANNSPLHF
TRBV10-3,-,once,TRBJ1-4,TGTGCCATCAGTGAGTCAGGATTGGGGGAAAAACTGTTTTTT,CAISESGLGEKLFF
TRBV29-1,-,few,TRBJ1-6,TGCAGCGCCCGATTGGACAGCCCCAATTCACCCCTCCACTTT,CSARLDSPNSPLHF
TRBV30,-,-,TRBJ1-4,TGTGCCTGGAGTGTTACAACCAATGAAAAACTGTTTTTT,CAWSVTTNEKLFF
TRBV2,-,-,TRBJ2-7,TGTGCCAGCAGTGAGCCCGATGCCTACGAGCAGTACTTC,CASSEPDAYEQYF
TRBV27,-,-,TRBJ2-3,TGTGCCAGCAGTCCCCGTGCGCTTCCCATTTCCCCGCAGTATTTT,CASSPRALPISPQYF
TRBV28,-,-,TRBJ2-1,TGTGCCAGCACCCTCTGGGGGAACAATGAGCAGTTCTTC,CASTLWGNNEQFF
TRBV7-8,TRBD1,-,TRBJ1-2,TGTGCCAGCAGCCCGGGGACAGGAGGATATGGCTACACCTTC,CASSPGTGGYGYTF
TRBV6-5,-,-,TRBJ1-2,TGTGCCAGCAGCCCGTCTCCGCAGGGCGGCTACACCTTC,CASSPSPQGGYTF
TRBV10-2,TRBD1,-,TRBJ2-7,TGCGCCAGCAGTGATGTGGACAGGGCTAACGAGCAGTACTTC,CASSDVDRANEQYF
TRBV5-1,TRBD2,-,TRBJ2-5,TGCGCCAGCAGCCCGGGACTAGCGGGGGGTATCCAAGAGACCCAGTACTTC,CASSPGLAGGIQETQYF
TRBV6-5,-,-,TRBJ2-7,TGTGCCAGCAGTTTAGGGAGTGCAGGGTCCTACGAGCAGTACTTC,CASSLGSAGSYEQYF
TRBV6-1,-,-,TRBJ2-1,TGTGCCAGCAGTGGGGGGTGGAATGAGCAGTTCTTC,CASSGGWNEQFF